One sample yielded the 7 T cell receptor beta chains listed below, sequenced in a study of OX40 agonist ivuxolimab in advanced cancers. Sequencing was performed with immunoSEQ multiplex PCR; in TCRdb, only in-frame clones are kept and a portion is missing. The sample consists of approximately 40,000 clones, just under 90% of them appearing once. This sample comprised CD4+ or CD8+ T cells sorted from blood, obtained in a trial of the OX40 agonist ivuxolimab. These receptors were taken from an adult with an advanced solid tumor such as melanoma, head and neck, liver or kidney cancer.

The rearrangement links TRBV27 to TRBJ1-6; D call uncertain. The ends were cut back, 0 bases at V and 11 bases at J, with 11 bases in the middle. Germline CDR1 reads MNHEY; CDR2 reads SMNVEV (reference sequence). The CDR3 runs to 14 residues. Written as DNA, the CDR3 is TGTGCCAGCAGTTTATCCACCCGAACGACACCCCTCCACTTT. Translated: CASSLSTRTTPLHF.

Here the CDR3 DNA reads TGTGCCAGCAGCTTTTCAGGCAGCGAGACCCAGTACTTC. Translation gives CASSFSGSETQYF. V gene TRBV5-6 combines with J gene TRBJ2-5; D is uncertain. Trimming took off 2 bases at V and 5 bases at J, with 10 bases between the two ends. The V gene's germline CDR1 is SGHDT and CDR2 YYEEEE. This CDR3 has 13 amino acids.

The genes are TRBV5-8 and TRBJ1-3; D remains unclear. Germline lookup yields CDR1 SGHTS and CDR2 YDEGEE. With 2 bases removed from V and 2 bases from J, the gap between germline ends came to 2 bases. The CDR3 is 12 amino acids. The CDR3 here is CASSFAGNTIYF. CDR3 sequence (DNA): TGTGCCAGCAGCTTCGCTGGAAACACCATATATTTT.

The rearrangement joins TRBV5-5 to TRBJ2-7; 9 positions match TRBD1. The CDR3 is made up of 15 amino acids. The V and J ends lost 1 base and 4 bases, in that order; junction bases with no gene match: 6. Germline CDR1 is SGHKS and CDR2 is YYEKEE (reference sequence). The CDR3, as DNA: TGTGCCAGCAGCTTGCCCCCGGGGACAGGGTACGAGCAGTACTTC. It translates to CASSLPPGTGYEQYF.

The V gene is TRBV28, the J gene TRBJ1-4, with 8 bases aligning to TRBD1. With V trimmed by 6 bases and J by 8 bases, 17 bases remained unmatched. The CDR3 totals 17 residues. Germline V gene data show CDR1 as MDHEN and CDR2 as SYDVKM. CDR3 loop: CASSYTSGGAGGEKLFF. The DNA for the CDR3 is TGTGCCAGCAGCTATACTTCAGGGGGCGCAGGTGGGGAAAAACTGTTTTTT. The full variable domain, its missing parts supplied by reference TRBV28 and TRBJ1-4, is DVKVTQSSRYLVKRTGEKVFLECVQDMDHENMFWYRQDPGLGLRLIYFSYDVKMKEKGDIPEGYSVSREKKERFSLILESASTNQTSMYLCASSYTSGGAGGEKLFFGSGTQLSVL.

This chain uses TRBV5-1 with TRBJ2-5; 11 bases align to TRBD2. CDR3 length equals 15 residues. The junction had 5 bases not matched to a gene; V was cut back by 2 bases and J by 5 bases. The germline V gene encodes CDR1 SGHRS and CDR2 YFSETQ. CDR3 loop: CASSLLAGVEETQYF. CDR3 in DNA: TGCGCCAGCAGCTTACTAGCGGGAGTAGAGGAGACCCAGTACTTC.

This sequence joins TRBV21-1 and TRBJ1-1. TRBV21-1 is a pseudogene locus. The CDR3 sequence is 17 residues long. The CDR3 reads CASSKNPPRPVGTEAFF. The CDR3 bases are TGTGCCAGCAGCAAAAATCCCCCGCGACCGGTTGGTACTGAAGCTTTCTTT.